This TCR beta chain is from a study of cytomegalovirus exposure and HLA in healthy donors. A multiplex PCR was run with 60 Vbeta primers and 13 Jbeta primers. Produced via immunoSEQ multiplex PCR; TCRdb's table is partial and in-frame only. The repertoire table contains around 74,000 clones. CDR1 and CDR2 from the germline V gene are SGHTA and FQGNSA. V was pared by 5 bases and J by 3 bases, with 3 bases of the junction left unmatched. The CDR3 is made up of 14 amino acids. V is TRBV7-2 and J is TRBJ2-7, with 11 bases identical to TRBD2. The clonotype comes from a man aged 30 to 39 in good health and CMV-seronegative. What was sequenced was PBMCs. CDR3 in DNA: TGTGCCAGCAGCGTTAGCGGGAGGGGCTACGAGCAGTACTTC. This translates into CASSVSGRGYEQYF.